These 17 T cell receptor beta chains came from one sample sequenced in a study of blood T cell repertoires in COVID-19. Sequencing was performed with immunoSEQ multiplex PCR; in TCRdb, only in-frame clones are kept and a portion is missing. This sample has about 52,000 clones, with around 83% found just once. Sequenced sample: peripheral blood. These receptors were obtained from a man between 65 and 85 years old with active COVID-19.

V is TRBV4-3 and J is TRBJ1-2, with 7 bases lining up with TRBD1. The CDR3 loop spans 18 amino acids. The germline V gene has CDR1 LGHNA and CDR2 YSLEER. V lost 0 bases, J lost 3 bases, and 13 bases stayed unmatched. The CDR3 nucleotides read TGCGCCAGCAGCCAAGAAGGGCGGTGGAGACAGGGTGACTATGGCTACACCTTC. This sequence encodes CASSQEGRWRQGDYGYTF.

This chain joins TRBV7-2 and TRBJ1-3; no firm D call. Germline CDR1 SGHTA, CDR2 FQGNSA. Deletions cut 2 bases from V and 2 bases from J, with 10 bases between. The CDR3 has 15 residues. Here the CDR3 DNA reads TGTGCCAGCAGCTTATCTAGTACCGCTGGAAACACCATATATTTT. It specifies CASSLSSTAGNTIYF. The full variable domain, completed using reference TRBV7-2 and TRBJ1-3, is GAGVSQSPSNKVTEKGKDVELRCDPISGHTALYWYRQSLGQGLEFLIYFQGNSAPDKSGLPSDRFSAERTGGSVSTLTIQRTQQEDSAVYLCASSLSSTAGNTIYFGEGSWLTVV.

The V and J genes are TRBV2 and TRBJ2-1, with 10 bases identical to TRBD2. J was trimmed by 3 bases and V by 9 bases; bases with no gene match: 5. The CDR3 consists of 14 residues. The germline CDR1 and CDR2 sequences are SNHLY and FYNNEI. The CDR3 DNA sequence: TGTGCCAGGGACATAGCGGGGGGCTACAATGAGCAGTTCTTC. It codes for CARDIAGGYNEQFF.

J is TRBJ2-7 and V is TRBV29-1, with D possibly being TRBD2 (7 bases). The CDR3 contains 15 residues. V was cut by 1 base and J by 5 bases, with 18 bases left in between. Germline lookup yields CDR1 SQVTM and CDR2 ANQGSEA. The CDR3 reads CSVEVPQEGGNEQYF. The CDR3 nucleotides read TGCAGCGTTGAAGTGCCACAGGAGGGGGGGAACGAGCAGTACTTC.

The sample holds one count of this clone. The genes are TRBV9 and TRBJ2-7; tentative D call: TRBD1 (5 bases). This CDR3 comprises 13 residues. The germline V gene encodes CDR1 SGDLS and CDR2 YYNGEE. V lost 2 bases to trimming and J lost 2 bases, with 8 bases between them. Here the CDR3 DNA reads TGTGCCAGCAGCGTCGACAGCACCTACGAGCAGTACTTC. Amino acid sequence: CASSVDSTYEQYF. Filled out from reference TRBV9 and TRBJ2-7, the complete variable domain reads DSGVTQTPKHLITATGQRVTLRCSPRSGDLSVYWYQQSLDQGLQFLIQYYNGEERAKGNILERFSAQQFPDLHSELNLSSLELGDSALYFCASSVDSTYEQYFGPGTRLTVT.

This chain uses TRBV6-5 with TRBJ2-1; D unclear. Trimming cost V 8 bases and J 4 bases, with 6 bases left between them. Germline CDR1 and CDR2: MNHEY and SVGAGI. This CDR3 contains 11 residues. CDR3 amino acids: CASLRYNEQFF. CDR3 in DNA: TGTGCCAGCCTGAGGTACAATGAGCAGTTCTTC.

The chain carries TRBV2 and TRBJ1-4; TRBD1 is a possible D gene (6 bases). The CDR3 spans 14 residues. CDR1 SNHLY and CDR2 FYNNEI come from the germline V gene. V lost 8 bases to trimming and J lost 8 bases, with 18 bases between them. CDR3 in amino acids: CASLEQGLQEKLFF. The CDR3 DNA sequence: TGTGCCAGCCTAGAACAGGGTCTGCAGGAAAAACTGTTTTTT.

The J gene is TRBJ1-1, the V gene TRBV3-1 (or the pseudogene TRBV3-2); D is undetermined. V was cut by 4 bases and J by 6 bases, with 12 bases left in between. This CDR3 comprises 13 residues. The germline gives CDR1 LGHDT, CDR2 YNNKEL (reference sequence). Here the CDR3 reads CASSRSEVAEAFF. The CDR3 DNA reads as TGTGCCAGCAGCCGAAGCGAAGTTGCTGAAGCTTTCTTT.

The chain uses TRBV7-8 and TRBJ1-2; TRBD1 aligns across 9 bases. This CDR3 has 13 amino acids. V trimming: 5 bases; J trimming: 6 bases; junction bases outside the gene matches: 4. In germline, CDR1 is SGHVS, CDR2 FQNEAQ. The CDR3 bases are TGTGCCAGCAGCCTCGGGACAGGGCATGGCTACACCTTC. It yields the protein CASSLGTGHGYTF.

V gene TRBV9 combines with J gene TRBJ2-7, with TRBD1 identical over 10 bases. CDR1 SGDLS and CDR2 YYNGEE come from the germline V gene. There are 15 residues in the CDR3. After removal of 0 bases from V and 6 bases from J, the junction contained 6 bases not matched to a gene. Here the CDR3 DNA reads TGTGCCAGCAGCGTAGCTGGGACAGGGGTGGTCGAGCAGTACTTC. This encodes CASSVAGTGVVEQYF.

The rearrangement joins TRBV30 to TRBJ2-1; 11 bases are a match to TRBD1. Germline CDR1 GTSNPN, CDR2 SVGIG (reference sequence). V lost 8 bases, J lost 7 bases, and 4 bases stayed unmatched. The CDR3 is made up of 12 amino acids. The CDR3 region is CARGTGGNEQFF. CDR3 nucleotides: TGTGCCCGCGGGACAGGGGGGAATGAGCAGTTCTTC.

The rearrangement uses TRBV2 and TRBJ1-4, with a weak D call TRBD1 (5 bases). The CDR3 extends over 14 amino acids. V lost 5 bases to trimming and J lost 0 bases, with 7 bases between them. The germline CDR1 and CDR2 sequences are SNHLY and FYNNEI. The CDR3: CASSRQTTNEKLFF. CDR3 nucleotides: TGTGCCAGCAGTCGACAGACAACTAATGAAAAACTGTTTTTT. The full variable domain, rest sourced from reference TRBV2 and TRBJ1-4, is EPEVTQTPSHQVTQMGQEVILRCVPISNHLYFYWYRQILGQKVEFLVSFYNNEISEKSEIFDDQFSVERPDGSNFTLKIRSTKLEDSAMYFCASSRQTTNEKLFFGSGTQLSVL.

The rearrangement joins TRBV11-2 to TRBJ2-4; D remains ambiguous. V lost 5 bases, J lost 7 bases, and 9 bases lay in between. Germline CDR1 reads SGHAT; CDR2 reads FQNNGV. The CDR3 runs to 12 residues. This CDR3 reads CASSPLLNIQYF. The CDR3 coding sequence is TGTGCCAGCAGCCCCCTCTTGAACATTCAGTACTTC.

This clone showed up just a few times. The chain has TRBV6-2 or TRBV6-3 and TRBJ2-7, with unresolved D. The CDR3 is 11 amino acids. CDR1 is MNHEY and CDR2 is SVGEGT in the germline V gene. V lost 6 bases, J lost 3 bases, and 6 bases lay in between. The CDR3 loop is CASSGLYEQYF. The CDR3 DNA reads TGTGCCAGCAGCGGCCTCTACGAGCAGTACTTC.

The rearrangement links TRBV4-1 to TRBJ1-1; D ambiguous. CDR3 size: 15 residues. V dropped 1 base and J dropped 0 bases, with 9 bases sitting between them. The germline V gene encodes CDR1 MGHRA and CDR2 YSYEKL. The chain's CDR3 is CASSQAYLLNTEAFF. The CDR3 DNA is TGCGCCAGCAGCCAAGCCTACCTTCTGAACACTGAAGCTTTCTTT.

The chain links TRBV19 to TRBJ1-6; 7 bases agree with TRBD1. V lost 5 bases to trimming and J lost 4 bases; unmatched junction nucleotides: 5. Per the germline V gene, CDR1 is LNHDA and CDR2 is SQIVND (reference sequence). There are 15 residues in the CDR3. Here the CDR3 reads CASSYRDSYNSPLHF. In nucleotides, the CDR3 is TGTGCCAGTAGTTACCGGGACAGTTATAATTCACCCCTCCACTTT. The full variable domain, rest sourced from reference TRBV19 and TRBJ1-6, is DGGITQSPKYLFRKEGQNVTLSCEQNLNHDAMYWYRQDPGQGLRLIYYSQIVNDFQKGDIAEGYSVSREKKESFPLTVTSAQKNPTAFYLCASSYRDSYNSPLHFGNGTRLTVT.

The J gene is TRBJ2-7, the V gene TRBV5-5; 7 bases line up with TRBD1. The CDR3 runs 14 residues. Germline lookup yields CDR1 SGHKS and CDR2 YYEKEE (reference sequence). V lost 0 bases to trimming and J lost 2 bases; unmatched junction nucleotides: 2. For the CDR3, the DNA is TGTGCCAGCAGCTTGGACAGGGGCGCCTACGAGCAGTACTTC. Translated: CASSLDRGAYEQYF.